These 13 T cell receptor beta chains share one sample of origin, sequenced in a study of identical twins. MiXCR was run by TCRdb on the 5' RACE reads, yielding one entry per CDR3 protein. Among hundreds of thousands of distinct CDR3 sequences listed, around 20% were seen once. These sequences were also reported in another study, on T cells expressing NK-cell markers.

The sequenced sample was PBMCs. These receptors originate from a woman aged 18-35 years in good health.

The chain is built from TRBV6-1 and TRBJ2-1; 12 bases align to TRBD2. Per the germline V gene, CDR1 is MNHNS and CDR2 is SASEGT. V lost 6 bases and J lost 8; bases outside the gene matches: 11. This CDR3 comprises 16 residues. The CDR3 protein is CASSHHPSGRADEQFF. The CDR3 region has the DNA TGTGCCAGCAGCCACCATCCTAGCGGGAGGGCCGATGAGCAGTTCTTC.

V is TRBV6-5 and J is TRBJ1-1; D is uncertain. V was cut by 2 bases and J by 9 bases, with 7 bases left in between. Germline CDR1 and CDR2: MNHEY and SVGAGI. The CDR3 is made up of 11 amino acids. This chain's CDR3 is CASSYGMKAFF. The CDR3 nucleotides are TGTGCCAGCAGTTACGGAATGAAAGCTTTCTTT.

This clonotype was recorded at least ten times. The rearrangement links TRBV7-9 to TRBJ2-7, with TRBD2 matching 10 bases. Germline-derived CDR1 and CDR2 are SEHNR and FQNEAQ (reference sequence). This CDR3 has 15 amino acids. V trimming: 2 bases; J trimming: 3 bases; junction bases outside the gene matches: 4. The CDR3 reads CASSLSSGGGYEQYF. The CDR3, as DNA: TGTGCCAGCAGCTTATCGAGCGGGGGGGGCTACGAGCAGTACTTC.

This clonotype occurred a few times. The chain carries TRBV20-1 and TRBJ1-1, with D unclear. V was cut by 5 bases and J by 11 bases, with 15 bases left in between. Germline V CDR1 and CDR2: DFQATT, SNEGSKA (reference sequence). The CDR3 loop spans 11 amino acids. For the CDR3, the DNA is TGCAGTGCTCCCCGTGGAGGAGGGGCTTTCTTT. This gives the protein CSAPRGGGAFF.

This rearrangement joins TRBV10-3 to TRBJ2-5; the D gene could be TRBD1 or TRBD2 (6 bases each). Germline V gene sequence: CDR1 ENHRY, CDR2 SYGVKD. The ends were cut back, 2 bases at V and 5 bases at J, with 15 bases in the middle. CDR3 length equals 15 residues. The CDR3 reads CAISERATGRETQYF. The CDR3 DNA is TGTGCCATCAGTGAGCGGGCCACAGGGAGGGAGACCCAGTACTTC.

This clonotype was counted a few times. The chain uses TRBV5-1 and TRBJ2-3; possibly TRBD1 or TRBD2 for D (7 bases each). Germline V gives CDR1 SGHRS, CDR2 YFSETQ. Trimming removed 8 bases at V and 2 bases at J, with 15 bases between. The CDR3 covers 14 residues. In DNA, the CDR3 is TGCGCCAGTTCAGGGGGAGGGCTCACAGATACGCAGTATTTT. This gives the protein CASSGGGLTDTQYF. The complete variable domain, with remaining parts taken from reference TRBV5-1 and TRBJ2-3, reads KAGVTQTPRYLIKTRGQQVTLSCSPISGHRSVSWYQQTPGQGLQFLFEYFSETQRNKGNFPGRFSGRQFSNSRSEMNVSTLELGDSALYLCASSGGGLTDTQYFGPGTRLTVL.

This rearrangement joins TRBV9 to TRBJ2-1; 11 nucleotides match TRBD2. The CDR3 has 15 residues. CDR1 is SGDLS, CDR2 YYNGEE, per germline. After removal of 0 bases from V and 9 bases from J, the junction contained 5 bases not matched to a gene. CDR3 protein: CASSVDSGGAREQFF. CDR3 nucleotides: TGTGCCAGCAGCGTAGATAGCGGGGGGGCACGTGAGCAGTTCTTC. Variable domain in full (rest from reference TRBV9 and TRBJ2-1): DSGVTQTPKHLITATGQRVTLRCSPRSGDLSVYWYQQSLDQGLQFLIQYYNGEERAKGNILERFSAQQFPDLHSELNLSSLELGDSALYFCASSVDSGGAREQFFGPGTRLTVL.

The genes are TRBV20-1 and TRBJ2-2; a weak D match, TRBD2 (6 bases). Germline V gene sequence: CDR1 DFQATT, CDR2 SNEGSKA (reference sequence). V lost 2 bases to trimming and J lost 5 bases, with 15 bases between them. There are 15 residues in the CDR3. The CDR3 region has the DNA TGCAGTGCTAGAAATAGCGGTCGAAGGACCGGGGAGCTGTTTTTT. Amino acid sequence: CSARNSGRRTGELFF.

The V gene is TRBV5-1, the J gene TRBJ2-7; a possible D gene is TRBD1 (5 bases). CDR3 length: 13 residues. CDR1 SGHRS and CDR2 YFSETQ come from the germline V gene. The chain's CDR3 is CASSLGWFGRADV. The CDR3 DNA sequence: TGCGCCAGCAGCTTGGGATGGTTCGGCAGGGCGGATGTC.

This clonotype was counted only a few times. The chain links TRBV12-3 or TRBV12-4 to TRBJ2-1; 14 bases line up with TRBD2. V trimming: 4 bases; J trimming: 0 bases; junction bases outside the gene matches: 8. This CDR3 spans 19 amino acids. The CDR3 DNA is TGTGCCAGCAGTTCCCGACTAGCGGGGGGGCCTGGCTCCTACAATGAGCAGTTCTTC. The encoded protein is CASSSRLAGGPGSYNEQFF.

V gene TRBV20-1 combines with J gene TRBJ2-7; 9 positions match TRBD2. Per germline, CDR1 DFQATT and CDR2 SNEGSKA (reference sequence). This CDR3 contains 16 residues. The trim removed 3 bases at V and 5 bases at J, leaving 14 bases unmatched. In DNA, the CDR3 is TGCAGTGCTAGTAACCCTAGCGGGGATATCAGCAACGAGCAGTACTTC. Amino acids: CSASNPSGDISNEQYF.

This clonotype was seen more than once but under ten times. The chain carries TRBV12-5 and TRBJ1-2; D is uncertain. Germline lookup yields CDR1 LGHNT and CDR2 FRNRAP. Trimming removed 6 bases at V and 4 bases at J, with 6 bases between. The CDR3 has 11 amino acids. For the CDR3, the DNA is TGTGCTAGTGGGGGGATCTATGGCTACACCTTC. This encodes CASGGIYGYTF.

This chain links TRBV29-1 with TRBJ2-1; TRBD1 matches 7 bases. Germline V lookup: CDR1 SQVTM, CDR2 ANQGSEA. The CDR3 length is 14 residues. V was clipped by 7 bases and J by 4 bases; unmatched bases: 10. CDR3 region: CSALDRYTYNEQFF. Here the CDR3 DNA reads TGCAGCGCCCTGGACAGGTATACATACAATGAGCAGTTCTTC.